What follows is one TCR beta chain and its context. Its cognate antigen is unknown. The data were obtained in a study of cytomegalovirus exposure and HLA in healthy donors. Whole-study findings and limits: High sensitivity and specificity were reportedly achieved when the classifier diagnosed cytomegalovirus status. Associated with HLA alleles at 0.05 false discovery rate in a later analysis were over 15,000 TCR beta sequences. In an earlier analysis, most TCR beta V segments were productive about 90% or about 30% of the time.

The PCR used 60 Vbeta and 13 Jbeta primers. Sequenced by immunoSEQ multiplex PCR; TCRdb stores in-frame clones only, minus some. The table includes 110,000 or so clones, approximately 82% detected once. CDR1 and CDR2 (germline): SQVTM, ANQGSEA. Trimming stripped 3 bases from V and 1 base from J, with 10 bases between. The CDR3 length is 14 residues. The chain couples TRBV29-1 to TRBJ2-1; D perhaps matches TRBD2 (6 bases). Sequenced input: PBMCs. This TCR was recovered from a man aged 35 to 55 in good health and CMV-seropositive. The DNA for the CDR3 is TGCAGCGTTGATGAGCGGGTATCCTACAATGAGCAGTTCTTC. Its protein is CSVDERVSYNEQFF.